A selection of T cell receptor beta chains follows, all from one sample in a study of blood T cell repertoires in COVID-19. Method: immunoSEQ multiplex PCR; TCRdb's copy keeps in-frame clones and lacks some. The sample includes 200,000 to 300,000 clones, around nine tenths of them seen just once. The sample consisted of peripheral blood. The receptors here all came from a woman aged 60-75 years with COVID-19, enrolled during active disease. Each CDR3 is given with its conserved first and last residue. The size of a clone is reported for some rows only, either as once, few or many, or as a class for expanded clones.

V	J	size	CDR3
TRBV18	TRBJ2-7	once	CASSPSGQGITYEQYF
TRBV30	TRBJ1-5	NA	CAWSVSKGGDQPQHF
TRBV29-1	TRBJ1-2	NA	CSVVDQEGYTF
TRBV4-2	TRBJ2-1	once	CASSQASTGAYNEQFF
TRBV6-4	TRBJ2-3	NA	CASKSTGTSTDTQYF
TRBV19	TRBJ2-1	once	CASKPGTSGRTWSYNEQFF
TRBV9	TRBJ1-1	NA	CASRGTGNPEAFF
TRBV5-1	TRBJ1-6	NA	CASSRDRGSPLHF
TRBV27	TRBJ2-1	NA	CAVLRTSGSNNEQFF
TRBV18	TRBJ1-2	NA	CASSPTGNRGYTF